The 18 T cell receptor beta chains below were found in one sample sequenced in a study of cytomegalovirus exposure and HLA in healthy donors. Profiled with immunoSEQ multiplex PCR; TCRdb holds only in-frame clones, not every one. The sample contains some 150,000 clones, about 89% of which appear only once. The sample taken for sequencing was PBMCs. Every receptor here comes from a young woman in good health and CMV-seropositive.

The rearrangement links TRBV9 to TRBJ2-2, with 9 positions matching TRBD1. Germline-derived CDR1 and CDR2 are SGDLS and YYNGEE. The ends lost 4 bases at V and 1 base at J; junction bases unmatched: 11. The CDR3 loop spans 18 amino acids. This chain's CDR3 is CASSPILRTGVNTGELFF. DNA for the CDR3: TGTGCCAGCAGCCCCATCCTACGGACAGGGGTGAACACCGGGGAGCTGTTTTTT.

The chain couples TRBV6-5 to TRBJ2-6; maybe TRBD1 (5 bases). Trimming removed 6 bases from V and 0 bases from J, with 9 bases in between. This CDR3 is 15 amino acids long. Per the germline V gene, CDR1 is MNHEY and CDR2 is SVGAGI. Written as DNA, the CDR3 is TGTGCCAGCAGCAGGGCTGTCTCTGGGGCCAACGTCCTGACTTTC. This sequence encodes CASSRAVSGANVLTF.

This sequence joins TRBV7-2 and TRBJ1-3, with D tentatively TRBD1 (6 bases). The CDR3 consists of 13 residues. Trimming removed 9 bases from V and 4 bases from J, with 13 bases in between. In germline, CDR1 is SGHTA, CDR2 FQGNSA. The CDR3, as DNA: TGTGCCAGTTACAGGGATTCGGGAAACACCATATATTTT. Its translation is CASYRDSGNTIYF.

The chain is built from TRBV6-4 and TRBJ2-5; tentative D call: TRBD2 (6 bases). V dropped 4 bases and J dropped 5 bases, with 14 bases sitting between them. The V gene's germline CDR1 is MRHNA and CDR2 SNTAGT. The CDR3 sequence is 14 residues long. The CDR3 loop is CASSACGVGETQYF. In nucleotides, the CDR3 is TGTGCCAGCAGTGCCTGCGGGGTTGGGGAGACCCAGTACTTC.

The chain has TRBV2 and TRBJ1-5; a possible D gene is TRBD1 (5 bases). Looked up from germline, CDR1 is SNHLY and CDR2 is FYNNEI. The CDR3 is 14 residues long. V dropped 2 bases and J dropped 6 bases, with 11 bases sitting between them. The CDR3 here is CASSEFRVAQPQHF. CDR3 sequence (DNA): TGTGCCAGCAGTGAATTCAGGGTGGCTCAGCCCCAGCATTTT. Full variable domain (missing parts from reference TRBV2 and TRBJ1-5): EPEVTQTPSHQVTQMGQEVILRCVPISNHLYFYWYRQILGQKVEFLVSFYNNEISEKSEIFDDQFSVERPDGSNFTLKIRSTKLEDSAMYFCASSEFRVAQPQHFGDGTRLSIL.

CDR3 sequence (DNA): TGTGCCAGCAGCCAATCCGGGACAGGGCGTTTCGAGCAGTACTTC. This codes for CASSQSGTGRFEQYF. The rearrangement links TRBV4-2 to TRBJ2-7; 9 bases align to TRBD1. V lost 2 bases and J lost 6; bases outside the gene matches: 8. The length of the CDR3 is 15 residues. Germline values: CDR1 LGHNA, CDR2 YNFKEQ.

This clone was observed a single time. The chain is built from TRBV11-3 and TRBJ1-2, with 7 positions matching TRBD1. Per germline, CDR1 SGHNT and CDR2 YENEEA. J lost 0 bases, V lost 4 bases, and 8 bases had no gene match. The length of the CDR3 is 16 residues. This chain's CDR3 is CASSSQGTIANYGYTF. In DNA form, the CDR3 reads TGTGCCAGCAGCTCACAGGGGACCATAGCTAACTATGGCTACACCTTC.

This clone was counted only a few times. This sequence joins TRBV7-7 and TRBJ2-1; D gene ambiguous. The CDR3 contains 12 residues. Germline lookup yields CDR1 SSHAT and CDR2 FNYEAQ (reference sequence). The CDR3 reads CASHGGYNEQFF. The CDR3 nucleotides are TGTGCTAGCCACGGCGGATACAATGAGCAGTTCTTC.

V gene TRBV21-1 combines with J gene TRBJ2-5; TRBD2, the table's D call, was not compared with the DNA. TRBV21-1 is a pseudogene segment. The CDR3 is 17 residues long. The CDR3 reads CASSKGRETSVKETQYF. The CDR3 DNA sequence: TGTGCCAGCAGCAAAGGAAGGGAGACTAGCGTGAAAGAGACCCAGTACTTC.

CDR3 in DNA: TGCGCCAGCAGCTCCGACTGGTCCAATGAGCAGTTCTTC. Translating it yields CASSSDWSNEQFF. The chain recombines TRBV5-1 with TRBJ2-1; D unclear. The CDR3 loop spans 13 amino acids. Trimming cost V 3 bases and J 6 bases, with 10 bases left between them. Looked up from germline, CDR1 is SGHRS and CDR2 is YFSETQ.

The rearrangement links TRBV21-1 to TRBJ2-7; TRBD2 is taken as the D call from the table, unchecked against the DNA. TRBV21-1 is flagged as a pseudogene. This CDR3 region has 19 residues. The CDR3 region is CASSKGRVRSGSESYEQYF. For the CDR3, the DNA is TGTGCCAGCAGCAAAGGTAGGGTAAGGAGCGGGAGCGAATCCTACGAGCAGTACTTC.

The CDR3 sequence: CAIRSGNTEAFF. The CDR3 bases are TGTGCCATCAGGTCCGGGAACACTGAAGCTTTCTTT. V and J are TRBV10-3 and TRBJ1-1; D is unresolved. CDR1 is ENHRY, CDR2 SYGVKD, per germline. The germline V and J ends were trimmed by 6 bases and 1 base, with 6 bases remaining between them. The CDR3 has 12 amino acids.

The rearrangement links TRBV6-5 to TRBJ2-1; 13 nucleotides align to TRBD2. After removal of 7 bases from V and 7 bases from J, the junction contained 7 bases not matched to a gene. This CDR3 comprises 15 residues. Germline-derived CDR1 and CDR2 are MNHEY and SVGAGI. The CDR3 nucleotides read TGTGCCAGCACCGCACTAGCGGGAGGGCCAAATGAGCAGTTCTTC. Protein product: CASTALAGGPNEQFF.

The chain has TRBV10-3 and TRBJ1-4; D gene ambiguous. CDR3 length: 16 amino acids. Deletions cut 2 bases from V and 2 bases from J, with 12 bases between. Germline loops: CDR1 ENHRY, CDR2 SYGVKD. CDR3 amino acids: CAISEMLGRTNEKLFF. The DNA of the CDR3 is TGTGCCATCAGTGAGATGTTGGGGAGGACTAATGAAAAACTGTTTTTT.

V and J are TRBV5-4 and TRBJ2-5; 7 bases line up with TRBD2. The CDR3 is made up of 13 amino acids. The germline V gene encodes CDR1 SGHNT and CDR2 YYREEE (reference sequence). J gave up 5 bases and V 4 bases, and 5 bases lay outside the gene matches. The CDR3 loop is CASSSRGGETQYF. The CDR3 DNA follows: TGTGCCAGCAGCAGTAGGGGAGGGGAGACCCAGTACTTC.

The chain combines TRBV29-1 with TRBJ2-2; 8 bases agree with TRBD2. There are 14 residues in the CDR3. CDR1 is SQVTM and CDR2 is ANQGSEA in the germline V gene. V was clipped by 4 bases and J by 6 bases; unmatched bases: 7. The CDR3: CSVGLREGPGELFF. The CDR3 coding sequence is TGCAGCGTTGGGTTACGGGAGGGGCCCGGGGAGCTGTTTTTT.

This sequence joins TRBV13 and TRBJ2-1; the D gene is possibly TRBD2 (5 bases). V lost 5 bases and J lost 9, with 14 bases in between. Germline-derived CDR1 and CDR2 are PRHDT and FYEKMQ (reference sequence). The CDR3 covers 13 residues. CDR3 loop: CASSRTLGLEQFF. The CDR3 region has the DNA TGTGCCAGCAGCAGGACTCTAGGCCTTGAGCAGTTCTTC.

The chain recombines TRBV7-9 with TRBJ2-7, with 8 bases identical to TRBD1. Germline V gene sequence: CDR1 SEHNR, CDR2 FQNEAQ (reference sequence). The CDR3 has 15 residues. The trim removed 1 base at V and 2 bases at J, leaving 4 bases unmatched. The CDR3 region has the DNA TGTGCCAGCAGCTTAGGTCAGGGGGCCGCCTACGAGCAGTACTTC. Amino acid sequence: CASSLGQGAAYEQYF.